This T cell receptor beta chain comes out of a study of human T cells and chemical hapten exposure. Indicated time point: patch test 3, about 24 weeks after DPC sensitization. The treatment denotes: therapeutic diphenylcyclopropenone sensitization with weekly scalp DPC. Prior to each patch test being applied, blood was drawn. Concerning this clonotype itself: Its antigen is unknown.

Study-wide findings and caveats: Controls formed significantly fewer large CDR3 similarity clusters than expanded TCRs did. Alopecia in all donors means immunity may differ from healthy individuals.

Authors' processing steps: Samples ranged from about 23,224 to 700,000 TCRs, with a median of 95,638. TCRdb re-called the RACE reads through MiXCR, storing one row per CDR3 protein. In this record, the V and J calls reflect TCRdb's handling and not the investigators' own analysis. The data show 150,000 to 200,000 distinct CDR3 sequences, approximately 24% seen once. This specimen consisted of whole blood, obtained in connection with sensitization to the hapten diphenylcyclopropenone (DPC). The TCR was taken from a woman between 40 and 55 years old with alopecia areata. Some clones in this sample may be carry-over from other donors' samples.

CDR3 DNA: TGCAGCTTCAGTAGCGGAGGCCAAGAGACCCAGTACTTC. This translates into CSFSSGGQETQYF. This chain uses TRBV29-1 with TRBJ2-5; D may be TRBD2 (6 bases). The germline gives CDR1 SQVTM, CDR2 ANQGSEA. This CDR3 is 13 amino acids long. V was shortened by 8 bases and J by 1 base, with 14 bases between the two germline ends. The complete variable domain, with remaining parts taken from reference TRBV29-1 and TRBJ2-5, reads SAVISQKPSRDICQRGTSLTIQCQVDSQVTMMFWYRQQPGQSLTLIATANQGSEATYESGFVIDKFPISRPNLTFSTLTVSNMSPEDSSIYLCSFSSGGQETQYFGPGTRLLVL.